A single sample gave rise to the 7 T cell receptor beta chains below, sequenced in a study of blood T cells in healthy people across ages. Through a sample-barcoded 5' primer and a J-beta primer mix, a second PCR was run for roughly 6 to 12 cycles. MiXCR, run by TCRdb on the 5' RACE reads, gives a single entry per CDR3 protein. The sample comprises some 780,000 distinct CDR3 sequences, approximately 53% of which are singletons, and 20% to 30% rests with the top ten. Sequenced: blood. The receptors here all came from a middle-aged man in good health.

This chain uses TRBV2 with TRBJ2-7; TRBD1 aligns across 11 bases. V gave up 7 bases and J gave up 6 bases; unmatched junction bases: 11. Germline V lookup: CDR1 SNHLY, CDR2 FYNNEI. This CDR3 has 15 residues. The CDR3 DNA reads TGTGCCAGCACCCCGGTAGGGACAGGGGGTCTCGAGCAGTACTTC. Translating gives CASTPVGTGGLEQYF.

The rearrangement links TRBV27 to TRBJ2-5, with 10 bases aligning to TRBD1. Germline loops: CDR1 MNHEY, CDR2 SMNVEV (reference sequence). The CDR3 spans 17 residues. V shed 2 bases and J 6 bases; nucleotides not matched to a gene: 12. The CDR3 spells CASSLKGGQGSRKTQYF. DNA for the CDR3: TGTGCCAGCAGTTTAAAGGGGGGACAGGGGAGTCGGAAGACCCAGTACTTC.

This clonotype was seen a few times. The chain combines TRBV20-1 with TRBJ2-3; D is unclear. Per germline, CDR1 DFQATT and CDR2 SNEGSKA (reference sequence). The CDR3 has 13 amino acids. CDR3 nucleotide sequence: TGCAGGGCGGTCAACCCTAGCACAGATACGCAGTATTTT. Its translation: CRAVNPSTDTQYF.

V and J are TRBV6-2 or TRBV6-3 and TRBJ2-1; 13 nucleotides line up with TRBD2. The V gene's germline CDR1 is MNHEY and CDR2 SVGEGT. V was pared by 1 base and J by 10 bases, with 7 bases of the junction left unmatched. CDR3 length: 16 amino acids. DNA for the CDR3: TGTGCCAGCAGTTACTTAGGACTAGCGGGAGAAAACGAGCAGTTCTTC. This encodes CASSYLGLAGENEQFF.

The chain employs TRBV20-1 and TRBJ2-1, with D hard to call. Germline V gene sequence: CDR1 DFQATT, CDR2 SNEGSKA (reference sequence). The V gene lost 0 bases and the J gene lost 9 bases, with 15 bases spanning the gap. CDR3 size: 14 residues. Written as DNA, the CDR3 is TGCAGTGCTAGAGATTTGAGTGTTGTTTCTGAGCAGTTCTTC. Translated, it gives CSARDLSVVSEQFF.

The V call is TRBV28, the J call TRBJ2-7; 7 bases are a match to TRBD2. This CDR3 is 15 amino acids long. Germline V gene data show CDR1 as MDHEN and CDR2 as SYDVKM. The V and J ends lost 6 bases and 1 base, in that order; junction bases with no gene match: 9. DNA for the CDR3: TGTGCCAGCAGCCAGCGAGCGGGGCATTCCTACGAGCAGTACTTC. Its translation: CASSQRAGHSYEQYF.

This clonotype was detected only once. This chain connects TRBV10-3 to TRBJ2-7; 8 nucleotides line up with TRBD1. J was trimmed by 0 bases and V by 2 bases; bases with no gene match: 3. The CDR3 is 15 amino acids. Germline CDR1 ENHRY, CDR2 SYGVKD. DNA for the CDR3: TGTGCCATCAGTGAGGGGGACAGGCGCTCCTACGAGCAGTACTTC. As protein: CAISEGDRRSYEQYF.